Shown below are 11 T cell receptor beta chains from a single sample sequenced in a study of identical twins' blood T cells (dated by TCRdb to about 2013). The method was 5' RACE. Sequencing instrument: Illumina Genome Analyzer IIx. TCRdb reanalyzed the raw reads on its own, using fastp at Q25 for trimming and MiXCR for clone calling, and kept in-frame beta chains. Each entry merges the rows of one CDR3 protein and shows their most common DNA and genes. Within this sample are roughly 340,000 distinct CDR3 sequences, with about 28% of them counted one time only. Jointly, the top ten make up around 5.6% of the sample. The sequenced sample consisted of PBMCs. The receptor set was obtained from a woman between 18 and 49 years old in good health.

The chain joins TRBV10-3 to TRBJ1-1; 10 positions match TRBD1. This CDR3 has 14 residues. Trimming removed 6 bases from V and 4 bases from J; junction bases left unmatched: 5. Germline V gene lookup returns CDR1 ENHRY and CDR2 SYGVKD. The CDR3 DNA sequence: TGTGCCATCAGGGGGGACAGGGGCATCACTGAAGCTTTCTTT. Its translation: CAIRGDRGITEAFF.

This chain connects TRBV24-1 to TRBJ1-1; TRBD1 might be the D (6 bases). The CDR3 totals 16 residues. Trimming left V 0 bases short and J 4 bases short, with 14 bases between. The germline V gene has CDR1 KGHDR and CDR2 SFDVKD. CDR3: CATSDLLQGKCTEAFF. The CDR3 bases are TGTGCCACCAGTGATTTGTTACAGGGCAAGTGCACTGAAGCTTTCTTT.

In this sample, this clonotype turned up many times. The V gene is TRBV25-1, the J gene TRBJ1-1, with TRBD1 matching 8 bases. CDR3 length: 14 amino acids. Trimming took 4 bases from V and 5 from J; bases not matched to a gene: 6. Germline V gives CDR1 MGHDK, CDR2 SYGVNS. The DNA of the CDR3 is TGTGCCAGCAGTGGATTACAGGGGGGAACTGAAGCTTTCTTT. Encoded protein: CASSGLQGGTEAFF.

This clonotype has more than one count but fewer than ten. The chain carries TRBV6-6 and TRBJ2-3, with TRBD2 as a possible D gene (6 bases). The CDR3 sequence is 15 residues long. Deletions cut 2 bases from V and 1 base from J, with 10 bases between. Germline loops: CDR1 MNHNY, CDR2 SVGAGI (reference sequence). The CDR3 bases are TGTGCCAGCAGTTACACGGGGGACGGCACAGATACGCAGTATTTT. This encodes CASSYTGDGTDTQYF.

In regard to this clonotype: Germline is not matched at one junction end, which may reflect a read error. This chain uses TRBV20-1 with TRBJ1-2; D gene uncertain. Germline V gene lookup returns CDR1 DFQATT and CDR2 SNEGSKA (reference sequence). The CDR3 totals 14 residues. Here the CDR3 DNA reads TGCAGTGCTAGTCACGCCGAGGCCTACTATGGCTACGCCTTC. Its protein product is CSASHAEAYYGYAF.

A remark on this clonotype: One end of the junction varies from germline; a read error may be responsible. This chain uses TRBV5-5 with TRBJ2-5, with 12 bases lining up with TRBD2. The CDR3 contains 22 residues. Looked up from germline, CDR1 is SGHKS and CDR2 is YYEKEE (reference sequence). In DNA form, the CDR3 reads TGTGCCAGCAGCTTGGTCTTAAGACTAGCGGGGGCCCATCGTTTGAACGGAGAGGCCCAGTACTTC. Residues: CASSLVLRLAGAHRLNGEAQYF.

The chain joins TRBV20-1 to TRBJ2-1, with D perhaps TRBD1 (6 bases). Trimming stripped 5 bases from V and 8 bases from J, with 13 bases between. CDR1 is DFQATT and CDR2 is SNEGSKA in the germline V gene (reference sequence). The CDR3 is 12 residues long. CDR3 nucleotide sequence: TGCAGTGCTCTCCGACAGGTACATGAGCAGTTCTTC. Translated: CSALRQVHEQFF.

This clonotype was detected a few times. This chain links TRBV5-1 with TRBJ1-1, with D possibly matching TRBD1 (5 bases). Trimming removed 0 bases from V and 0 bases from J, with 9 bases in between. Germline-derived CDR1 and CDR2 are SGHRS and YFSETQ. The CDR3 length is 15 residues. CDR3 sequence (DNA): TGCGCCAGCAGCTTGGGAGGACAAATGAACACTGAAGCTTTCTTT. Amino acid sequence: CASSLGGQMNTEAFF. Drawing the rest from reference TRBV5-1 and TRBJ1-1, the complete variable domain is KAGVTQTPRYLIKTRGQQVTLSCSPISGHRSVSWYQQTPGQGLQFLFEYFSETQRNKGNFPGRFSGRQFSNSRSEMNVSTLELGDSALYLCASSLGGQMNTEAFFGQGTRLTVV.

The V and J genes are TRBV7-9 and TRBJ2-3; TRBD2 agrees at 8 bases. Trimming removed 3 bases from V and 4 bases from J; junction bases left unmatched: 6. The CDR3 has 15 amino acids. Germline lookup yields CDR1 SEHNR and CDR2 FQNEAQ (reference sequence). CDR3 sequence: CASSFGTREADTQYF. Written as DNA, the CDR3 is TGTGCCAGCAGCTTTGGGACTAGAGAGGCAGATACGCAGTATTTT.

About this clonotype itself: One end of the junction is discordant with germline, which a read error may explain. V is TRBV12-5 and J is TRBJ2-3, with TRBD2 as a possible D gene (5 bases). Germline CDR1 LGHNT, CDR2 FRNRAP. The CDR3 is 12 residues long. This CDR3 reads CTSGPRSDTQYF. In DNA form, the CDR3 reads TGTACTAGTGGTCCCCGGTCGGATACGCAGTATTTT.

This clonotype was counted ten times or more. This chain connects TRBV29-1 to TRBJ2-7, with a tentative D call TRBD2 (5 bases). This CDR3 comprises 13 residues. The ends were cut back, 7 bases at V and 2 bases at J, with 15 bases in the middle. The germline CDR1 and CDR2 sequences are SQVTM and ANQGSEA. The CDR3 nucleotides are TGCAGCGCTTGGAGGACGGGAACCTACGAGCAGTACTTC. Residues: CSAWRTGTYEQYF.